The 18 T cell receptor beta chains below were found in one sample sequenced in a study of identical twins (TCRdb year 2016). Libraries were constructed by 5' RACE. The data were produced on an Illumina HiSeq 2000. TCRdb reanalyzed the raw reads on its own, using fastp at Q25 for trimming and MiXCR for clone calling, and kept in-frame beta chains. Every CDR3 protein is listed once, alongside the most common genes and DNA of its rows. This sample gives more than 600,000 distinct CDR3 sequences in total; roughly 20% of them show up just once. The ten largest clones represent around 12% of the sample. These data also formed part of another study, on T cells expressing NK-cell markers.

Material: PBMCs. The receptors were gathered from a woman under 30 in good health.

The rearrangement uses TRBV5-5 and TRBJ1-2; D is ambiguous. V was pared by 1 base and J by 4 bases, with 11 bases between. CDR1 and CDR2 (germline): SGHKS, YYEKEE (reference sequence). The CDR3 has 14 amino acids. The CDR3 bases are TGTGCCAGCAGCTTGCAGGTCCAGTCCTATGGCTACACCTTC. This sequence encodes CASSLQVQSYGYTF.

This clonotype has a handful of counts. V usage is TRBV18 and J usage is TRBJ2-7; maybe TRBD2 (5 bases). Germline V gene lookup returns CDR1 KGHSH and CDR2 LQKENI. Trimming shortened V by 0 bases and J by 2 bases, and 8 bases separated the two germline ends. CDR3 length: 14 amino acids. CDR3: CASSPPDSPYEQYF. The CDR3 DNA follows: TGTGCCAGCTCACCACCGGACTCCCCCTACGAGCAGTACTTC.

This clonotype was recorded at least ten times. The rearrangement uses TRBV6-1 and TRBJ2-7; perhaps D is TRBD1 or TRBD2 (6 bases each). The V and J ends lost 6 bases and 4 bases respectively, with 19 bases between them. The CDR3 has 15 amino acids. In germline, CDR1 is MNHNS, CDR2 SASEGT. CDR3: CASSPLGGGGYEQYF. The CDR3 DNA is TGTGCCAGCAGCCCCCTGGGGGGCGGTGGGTACGAGCAGTACTTC.

The chain joins TRBV19 to TRBJ1-2; D possibly corresponds to TRBD1 (6 bases). CDR3 length equals 13 residues. Germline CDR1 LNHDA, CDR2 SQIVND (reference sequence). V was shortened by 5 bases and J by 4 bases, with 11 bases between the two germline ends. Here the CDR3 DNA reads TGTGCCAGTAGTGAGACAGGACTCTATGGCTACACCTTC. Protein: CASSETGLYGYTF. The full variable domain, completed using reference TRBV19 and TRBJ1-2, is DGGITQSPKYLFRKEGQNVTLSCEQNLNHDAMYWYRQDPGQGLRLIYYSQIVNDFQKGDIAEGYSVSREKKESFPLTVTSAQKNPTAFYLCASSETGLYGYTFGSGTRLTVV.

This clonotype was counted many times. This chain uses TRBV5-1 with TRBJ2-1; 7 bases agree with TRBD2. Losses at the gene ends were 5 bases for V and 6 bases for J; bases not matched to a gene: 8. In germline, CDR1 is SGHRS, CDR2 YFSETQ. The CDR3 runs 14 residues. CDR3 amino acids: CASRGREYSNEQFF. The CDR3 nucleotides are TGCGCCAGCAGGGGGAGGGAGTACAGCAATGAGCAGTTCTTC.

This chain connects TRBV10-3 to TRBJ2-5, with a weak D call TRBD2 (7 bases). The CDR3 extends over 13 amino acids. V was pared by 8 bases and J by 2 bases, with 12 bases between. Germline values: CDR1 ENHRY, CDR2 SYGVKD. The CDR3 DNA follows: TGTGCCATCGGCGCGGGGGCACAAGAGACCCAGTACTTC. Translated, it gives CAIGAGAQETQYF.

This clonotype was recorded a few times. The chain is built from TRBV9 and TRBJ2-3; D may correspond to TRBD1 or TRBD2 (5 bases each). The CDR3 loop spans 12 amino acids. Trimming removed 7 bases at V and 6 bases at J, with 12 bases between. Germline lookup yields CDR1 SGDLS and CDR2 YYNGEE. Here the CDR3 reads CASAKGSDTQYF. CDR3 in DNA: TGTGCCAGCGCTAAGGGGAGCGATACGCAGTATTTT. The full variable domain, rest sourced from reference TRBV9 and TRBJ2-3, is DSGVTQTPKHLITATGQRVTLRCSPRSGDLSVYWYQQSLDQGLQFLIQYYNGEERAKGNILERFSAQQFPDLHSELNLSSLELGDSALYFCASAKGSDTQYFGPGTRLTVL.

This clonotype was detected a few times. The chain has TRBV5-1 and TRBJ2-5; no definite D call. Germline CDR1 and CDR2: SGHRS and YFSETQ. V lost 4 bases to trimming and J lost 4 bases, with 14 bases between them. The CDR3 is 14 residues long. In DNA, the CDR3 is TGCGCCAGCAGCGGTACCTACAGTGGAGAGACCCAGTACTTC. This codes for CASSGTYSGETQYF.

The rearrangement uses TRBV20-1 and TRBJ2-1, with 8 bases aligning to TRBD1. Germline CDR1 and CDR2: DFQATT and SNEGSKA (reference sequence). There are 14 residues in the CDR3. Trimming took 6 bases from V and 5 from J; bases not matched to a gene: 9. CDR3 DNA: TGCAGTGCCCTGAGACAGGGGTCCCACAATGAGCAGTTCTTC. It encodes CSALRQGSHNEQFF.

This clonotype has a handful of counts. The rearrangement links TRBV7-9 to TRBJ2-3, with TRBD1 identical over 8 bases. V was clipped by 5 bases and J by 3 bases; unmatched bases: 10. CDR1 and CDR2 from the germline V gene are SEHNR and FQNEAQ (reference sequence). The CDR3 loop spans 16 amino acids. CDR3 sequence (DNA): TGTGCCAGCAGCCCCCGCGGGACAGGTGGGACAGATACGCAGTATTTT. Protein product: CASSPRGTGGTDTQYF.

J is TRBJ1-2 and V is TRBV27; a possible D gene is TRBD1 (5 bases). The CDR3 consists of 13 residues. Trimming cost V 2 bases and J 7 bases, with 11 bases left between them. The germline CDR1 and CDR2 sequences are MNHEY and SMNVEV (reference sequence). As DNA, the CDR3 is TGTGCCAGCAGTTTAGCCAGGGCTGGTGGCTACACCTTC. As protein: CASSLARAGGYTF.

The chain combines TRBV20-1 with TRBJ2-1, with a weak D call TRBD1 (5 bases). V was cut by 3 bases and J by 4 bases, with 13 bases left in between. Germline V CDR1 and CDR2: DFQATT, SNEGSKA (reference sequence). This CDR3 has 14 residues. In nucleotides, the CDR3 is TGCAGTGCTAGTTTCAGGGCTTCGTACAATGAGCAGTTCTTC. As protein: CSASFRASYNEQFF.

CDR3 sequence reads: CASSHLKDTQYF. The DNA of the CDR3 is TGTGCCAGCAGTCATCTTAAGGATACGCAGTATTTT. The V call is TRBV12-3 or TRBV12-4, the J call TRBJ2-3, with D unresolved. Trimming cost V 5 bases and J 6 bases, with 9 bases left between them. This CDR3 is built from 12 residues.

The chain links TRBV7-9 to TRBJ1-2, with 8 bases matching TRBD1. CDR1 is SEHNR, CDR2 FQNEAQ, per germline (reference sequence). This CDR3 has 13 residues. Germline trimming cut 2 bases from V and 8 bases from J; bases unmatched to any gene: 4. The CDR3 sequence is CASSLLSGGGYTF. The CDR3 nucleotides are TGTGCCAGCAGCTTACTGTCAGGGGGCGGCTACACCTTC.

This clonotype was found a few times. The rearrangement joins TRBV7-9 to TRBJ1-1, with D perhaps matching TRBD1 (6 bases). The ends were cut back, 6 bases at V and 6 bases at J, with 11 bases in the middle. CDR3 size: 12 residues. The germline gives CDR1 SEHNR, CDR2 FQNEAQ (reference sequence). The CDR3 DNA is TGTGCCAGCAGTCAGGGGTTGGCTGAAGCTTTCTTT. It is translated as CASSQGLAEAFF.

This clonotype was observed a few times. J is TRBJ2-7 and V is TRBV12-3 or TRBV12-4; maybe TRBD1 (6 bases). CDR3 size: 15 residues. V dropped 5 bases and J dropped 5 bases, with 19 bases sitting between them. The CDR3 sequence is CASSPWGRGYHEQYF. In DNA, the CDR3 is TGTGCCAGCAGTCCCTGGGGCAGGGGATATCACGAGCAGTACTTC.

The table lists this clonotype with a few counts. CDR3 region: CASSLERGPTYEQYF. The DNA for the CDR3 is TGTGCCAGCAGCTTAGAAAGGGGGCCCACCTACGAGCAGTACTTC. This chain uses TRBV7-9 with TRBJ2-7, with 7 bases matching TRBD1. The V and J ends lost 1 base and 2 bases, in that order; junction bases with no gene match: 5. The CDR3 spans 15 residues. In germline, CDR1 is SEHNR, CDR2 FQNEAQ (reference sequence).

This clonotype was counted a few times. The chain joins TRBV13 to TRBJ2-1, with D possibly TRBD2 on 6 matching bases. Germline V gene lookup returns CDR1 PRHDT and CDR2 FYEKMQ (reference sequence). The CDR3 has 13 residues. V lost 0 bases, J lost 9 bases, and 9 bases lay in between. CDR3 residues: CASSLGQGGEQFF. The CDR3 DNA reads TGTGCCAGCAGCTTAGGTCAGGGAGGTGAGCAGTTCTTC. Filled out from reference TRBV13 and TRBJ2-1, the complete variable domain reads AAGVIQSPRHLIKEKRETATLKCYPIPRHDTVYWYQQGPGQDPQFLISFYEKMQSDKGSIPDRFSAQQFSDYHSELNMSSLELGDSALYFCASSLGQGGEQFFGPGTRLTVL.